Listed below are T cell receptor beta chains from one sample, sequenced in a study of a mutant IDH1 vaccine in newly diagnosed glioma. Sequenced by immunoSEQ multiplex PCR; TCRdb stores in-frame clones only, minus some. The data show some 95,000 clones, about 82% seen once. Source: PBMCs, taken from a glioma patient treated with radiotherapy, temozolomide or both. The origin of the receptors is a man in his forties with glioma. The CDR3 runs from the conserved cysteine through the conserved F or W. D genes are given only for firm matches. Size tells how often a clone was seen (once, few, many) or the class of an expanded clone, and some rows leave it out.

TRBD2	TRBV7-2	TRBJ2-1	15	few	CASSSRLAGHNEQFF	TGTGCCAGCAGCTCCCGACTAGCGGGGCACAATGAGCAGTTCTTC
NA	TRBV7-2	TRBJ1-3	14	once	CASSARRLGNTIYF	TGTGCCAGCAGCGCCCGGAGGCTTGGAAACACCATATATTTT
TRBD1	TRBV14	TRBJ2-6	17	few	CASSQATGVGGANVLTF	TGTGCCAGCAGCCAAGCGACAGGGGTTGGTGGGGCCAACGTCCTGACTTTC
TRBD2	TRBV5-1	TRBJ2-3	16	NA	CASSSGLASGGDTQYF	TGCGCCAGCAGCTCGGGCCTGGCTAGCGGGGGAGATACGCAGTATTTT
TRBD2	TRBV4-2	TRBJ2-7	16	once	CASSQVPAGGPYEQYF	TGTGCCAGCAGCCAAGTCCCCGCGGGAGGGCCGTACGAGCAGTACTTC
NA	TRBV7-2	TRBJ1-3	14	NA	CASSLGSTGNTIYF	TGTGCCAGCAGCTTAGGATCGACGGGAAACACCATATATTTT
TRBD2	TRBV7-7	TRBJ2-5	17	few	CASSLSGGGRARETQYF	TGTGCTAGCAGCTTATCGGGTGGCGGGAGGGCCCGAGAGACCCAGTACTTC
TRBD1	TRBV6-6	TRBJ2-5	15	many	CASKLQGALQETQYF	TGTGCCAGCAAATTACAGGGGGCTTTACAAGAGACCCAGTACTTC
NA	TRBV28	TRBJ2-3	13	NA	CASSLGSTDTQYF	TGTGCCAGCAGTTTGGGCAGCACAGATACGCAGTATTTT
NA	TRBV5-6	TRBJ1-2	11	NA	CASSVGYGYTF	TGTGCCAGCAGCGTGGGGTATGGCTACACCTTC
NA	TRBV21-1	TRBJ2-3	21	few	CASSKVLSIGDRHQLADTQYF	TGTGCCAGCAGCAAAGTTTTATCGATTGGGGACAGGCACCAACTGGCAGATACGCAGTATTTT
NA	TRBV5-1	TRBJ2-7	14	NA	CASSIQWGAGEQYF	TGCGCCAGCAGCATCCAATGGGGCGCGGGGGAGCAGTACTTC
NA	TRBV29-1	TRBJ2-1	13	NA	CSVGGRGNNEQFF	TGCAGCGTTGGGGGGCGGGGAAACAATGAGCAGTTCTTC
TRBD1	TRBV2	TRBJ1-2	12	NA	CAWDRGFKGYTF	TGTGCTTGGGACAGGGGGTTTAAAGGCTACACCTTC
NA	TRBV7-2	TRBJ2-7	17	NA	CASSLKWGAAETYEQYF	TGTGCCAGCAGCTTAAAGTGGGGGGCTGCGGAGACCTACGAGCAGTACTTC
TRBD1	TRBV5-4	TRBJ1-3	16	NA	CASSYLRQGGGNTIYF	TGTGCCAGCAGCTACCTCCGACAGGGCGGTGGAAACACCATATATTTT
NA	TRBV30	TRBJ1-1	12	NA	CAWEQGGTEAFF	TGTGCCTGGGAACAGGGAGGGACTGAAGCTTTCTTT
NA	TRBV5-1	TRBJ1-1	15	NA	CASREGSYWNTEAFF	TGCGCCAGCAGGGAGGGGTCTTATTGGAACACTGAAGCTTTCTTT
TRBD2	TRBV6-4	TRBJ2-3	17	NA	CASSEVASGGGTDTQYF	TGTGCCAGCAGTGAAGTGGCTAGCGGGGGGGGCACAGATACGCAGTATTTT
NA	TRBV6-6	TRBJ1-1	13	few	CASSLRWDTEAFF	TGTGCCAGCAGCTTAAGGTGGGACACTGAAGCTTTCTTT
TRBD2	TRBV30	TRBJ2-6	17	NA	CAWKIGGRPSGANVLTF	TGTGCCTGGAAAATCGGGGGGAGGCCCTCTGGGGCCAACGTCCTGACTTTC
NA	TRBV5-6	TRBJ1-2	15	NA	CASPLDGVANYGYTF	TGTGCCAGCCCCCTGGACGGGGTGGCTAACTATGGCTACACCTTC